The present TCR beta chain was sequenced within a study of T cell responses to AZD1222 COVID-19 vaccine (dated by TCRdb to about 2021). Regarding the research as a whole: AZD1222 recipients whose second dose came at about 4 weeks and those whose second dose came at about 12 weeks were combined into one group, since spike-specific TCR depth and breadth did not differ between the two schedules. A total of 233 trial participants underwent TCR sequencing, of whom 200 to 220 had received two doses of AZD1222 and approximately 26 had received two doses of the MenACWY control vaccine. Trial participants were enrolled into age subgroups of 18-55, 56-69 and 70-plus years, which contained 148, 28 and 57 TCR-sequenced participants, respectively.

This clone has only one observation. Its antigen is not yet known. There are no base qualities to consult, and no much larger clone falls within one base. Sample time point, as interpreted from the label and publication: baseline before first vaccination. Vaccinee samples were obtained from the UK trials COV001 and COV002, which included a single-blind randomized controlled phase 2/3 trial of AZD1222 (ChAdOx1 nCoV-19) in healthy adults. Trial participant PBMC samples were collected at day 0 and day 28 after the second dose for TCRbeta chain sequencing. Via the germline V gene, CDR1 is KGHDR and CDR2 SFDVKD. Reading from cysteine to phenylalanine, the CDR3 counts 18 amino acids. The CDR3 DNA has 54 bases and is translated from base 1. Germline trimming: 6 bases from V, 5 bases from J; junction bases outside gene matches: 18. What the research found in general, with its limitations: In the small 56-69-year group, the increase in depth fell short of significance, most likely because of low power. Conclusions about previously exposed vaccinees are limited because only five or six AZD1222 recipients were SARS-CoV-2 seropositive at baseline. Participants were mostly white British, with more females than males. The authors suggested clonal diversity may have been underestimated. Because no day 14 peak-response samples were available, the repertoires could be characterized only after the peak T cell response. Reportedly, close to half of the unique spike-specific TCRs recognized epitopes lying outside the regions that are mutated in the B.1.351 and B.1.1.7 variants. Vaccine-associated CD4 TCRs spanned the whole spike protein, with dominant responses in regions 160-218 and 743-854. A significant rise in spike-specific TCR breadth and depth was observed after two AZD1222 doses relative to day 0 and relative to MenACWY recipients.

The CDR3 regions of human TCRbeta chains were analyzed by immunosequencing. The authors' analysis ran thus. Repertoire TCRs were matched against a reference library of SARS-CoV-2-specific TCRs generated with the MIRA antigen-specificity platform. Breadth was defined as the fraction of unique TCRs that were SARS-CoV-2-associated, and depth was defined as the fraction of total T cells that were SARS-CoV-2-associated. Using the MIRA data, each spike-specific TCR was assigned both to the spike region to which the TCR was reactive and to a CD4 or CD8 class. Log10-transformed breadth and depth values were compared by one-way ANOVA with Sidak's multiple comparisons tests. The clones in this table, taken by TCRdb from immuneACCESS, are in-frame only. Not every clone is retained; where verified, under half of the shortfall comes from an unresolved V gene, and the cause of the rest is unknown. V, J and clone size were drawn from that table, and D and trimming were deduced from the DNA. Present in this sample are 100,000 to 130,000 clones, roughly 90% of which were seen just once. The ten largest clones take up under 7% of the sample.

This specimen consisted of peripheral blood, obtained on day 0 of AZD1222 vaccination. The TCR comes from an adult in good health. Recombination connected TRBV24-1 to TRBJ2-3, and TRBD1 aligns with 8 junction nucleotides. The bases are TGTGCCACCAGTCGTATAACTGCCGGGACAGGTGATAGAGATACGCAGTATTTT. This sequence encodes CATSRITAGTGDRDTQYF.